The present TCR beta chain was sequenced within a study of shared clonotypes between healthy human individuals. In the naive CD8 group, cells lacked CD45RO and were positively selected for CCR7, so terminally differentiated effector memory CD45RA+ cells were left out. Trimming cost V 1 base and J 0 bases, with 16 bases left between them. This CDR3 spans 18 amino acids. Germline V gene sequence: CDR1 SEHNR, CDR2 FQNEAQ (reference sequence). As for this clone: As yet, its antigen is unknown.

Study-wide findings and caveats: Represented diversity, genetic and exposure-history alike, was limited by few donors.

This table comes from immunoSEQ multiplex PCR, and its TCRdb copy is limited to in-frame clones, with some not included. The sample has some 2,000,000 clones, about 95% seen once. The rearrangement uses TRBV7-9 and TRBJ1-3, with a weak D call TRBD1 (6 bases). The receptor was isolated from a man younger than 30 in good health. Sequencing was performed on naive CD8+ T cells sorted from blood. The CDR3 loop is CASSLDLGGLSSGNTIYF. The CDR3 DNA reads as TGTGCCAGCAGCTTAGACCTCGGGGGCCTTAGCTCTGGAAACACCATATATTTT.